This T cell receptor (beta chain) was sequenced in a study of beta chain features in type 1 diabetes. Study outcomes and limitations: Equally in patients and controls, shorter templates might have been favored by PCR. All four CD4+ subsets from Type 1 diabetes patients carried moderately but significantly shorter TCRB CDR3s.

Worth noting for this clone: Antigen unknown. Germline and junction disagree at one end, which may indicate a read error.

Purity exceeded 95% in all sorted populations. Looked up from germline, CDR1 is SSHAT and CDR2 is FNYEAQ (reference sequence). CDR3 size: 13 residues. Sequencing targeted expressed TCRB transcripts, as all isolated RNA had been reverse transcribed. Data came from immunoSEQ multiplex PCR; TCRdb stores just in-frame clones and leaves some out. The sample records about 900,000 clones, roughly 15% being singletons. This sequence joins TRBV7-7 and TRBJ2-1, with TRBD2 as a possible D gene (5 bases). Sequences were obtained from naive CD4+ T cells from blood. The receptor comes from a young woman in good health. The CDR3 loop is CASSPSGDNEQFF. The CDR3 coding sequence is TGTGCTAGCAGCCCCTCCGGGGACAATGAGCAGTTCTTC.